These 13 T cell receptor beta chains originate from one sample sequenced in a study of cytomegalovirus exposure and HLA in healthy donors. In the PCR, 60 Vbeta and 13 Jbeta primers were used. Data came from immunoSEQ multiplex PCR; TCRdb stores just in-frame clones and leaves some out. The table records around 130,000 clones, 75% to 85% of them present only once. Material for sequencing was PBMCs. These receptors were obtained from a man aged 35-49 years in good health and CMV-seronegative.

The J gene is TRBJ1-2, the V gene TRBV30; a weak D match, TRBD1 (6 bases). CDR3 length: 16 amino acids. Germline CDR1 GTSNPN, CDR2 SVGIG (reference sequence). The V end was cut by 4 bases, the J end by 7 bases, with 25 bases between. Here the CDR3 reads CAWNPPNRAVVGGYTF. For the CDR3, the DNA is TGTGCCTGGAACCCCCCAAACAGGGCGGTCGTAGGTGGCTACACCTTC.

The V and J genes are TRBV5-6 and TRBJ2-3; unclear D gene. CDR1 and CDR2 (germline): SGHDT, YYEEEE. This CDR3 spans 14 amino acids. V was cut by 4 bases and J by 5 bases, with 14 bases left in between. CDR3: CASSPRSSIDTQYF. DNA for the CDR3: TGTGCCAGCAGCCCCCGATCCTCTATAGATACGCAGTATTTT.

The J gene is TRBJ2-7, the V gene TRBV28; 7 nucleotides match TRBD1. The V gene end was trimmed by 7 bases and the J gene end by 2 bases; junction bases not matched to a gene: 11. This CDR3 is 15 amino acids long. CDR1 and CDR2 from the germline V gene are MDHEN and SYDVKM. The CDR3 nucleotides are TGTGCCAGCACCCTTAGGGACAGAGACCCCTACGAGCAGTACTTC. Its translation: CASTLRDRDPYEQYF. Variable domain in full (rest from reference TRBV28 and TRBJ2-7): DVKVTQSSRYLVKRTGEKVFLECVQDMDHENMFWYRQDPGLGLRLIYFSYDVKMKEKGDIPEGYSVSREKKERFSLILESASTNQTSMYLCASTLRDRDPYEQYFGPGTRLTVT.

This rearrangement joins TRBV18 to TRBJ2-2; 7 bases line up with TRBD1. CDR1 and CDR2 from the germline V gene are KGHSH and LQKENI. Unmatched junction bases numbered 7, after V lost 1 base and J lost 2 bases. This CDR3 region has 17 residues. CDR3 nucleotides: TGTGCCAGCTCACCACAGTCGACAGGGACCAACACCGGGGAGCTGTTTTTT. This translates into CASSPQSTGTNTGELFF.

The count of this clone is one. This rearrangement joins TRBV5-4 to TRBJ1-1; the D is unclear. CDR3 length equals 14 residues. The V end was cut by 1 base, the J end by 5 bases, with 12 bases between. Germline V gene data show CDR1 as SGHNT and CDR2 as YYREEE (reference sequence). This chain's CDR3 is CASSLLNIQTEAFF. CDR3 coding DNA: TGTGCCAGCAGCTTGCTCAATATACAAACTGAAGCTTTCTTT.

The chain joins TRBV19 to TRBJ1-5; tentatively, D is TRBD1 (6 bases). Trimming removed 3 bases at V and 5 bases at J, with 8 bases between. The germline gives CDR1 LNHDA, CDR2 SQIVND (reference sequence). This CDR3 comprises 13 residues. The DNA of the CDR3 is TGTGCCAGTAGTATGGACAGCTATCAGCCCCAGCATTTT. Its protein is CASSMDSYQPQHF. Filled out from reference TRBV19 and TRBJ1-5, the complete variable domain reads DGGITQSPKYLFRKEGQNVTLSCEQNLNHDAMYWYRQDPGQGLRLIYYSQIVNDFQKGDIAEGYSVSREKKESFPLTVTSAQKNPTAFYLCASSMDSYQPQHFGDGTRLSIL.

The chain uses TRBV4-1 and TRBJ1-4; the D gene is possibly TRBD1 (5 bases). V was pared by 2 bases and J by 4 bases, with 11 bases between. The CDR3 loop spans 15 amino acids. Germline CDR1 and CDR2: MGHRA and YSYEKL. CDR3 protein: CASSQNNRFNEKLFF. The CDR3 region has the DNA TGCGCCAGCAGCCAAAATAACAGGTTTAATGAAAAACTGTTTTTT.

This clone was recorded once. This chain links TRBV5-1 with TRBJ2-7; possibly TRBD1 for D (5 bases). Trimming pared 4 bases from V and 2 bases from J, leaving 16 bases between. The length of the CDR3 is 15 residues. In germline, CDR1 is SGHRS, CDR2 YFSETQ. The CDR3 loop reads CASSPNSGSTYEQYF. In DNA, the CDR3 is TGCGCCAGCAGCCCAAACTCAGGGTCCACCTACGAGCAGTACTTC.

The chain couples TRBV29-1 to TRBJ2-3, with 7 bases lining up with TRBD2. Germline V gene lookup returns CDR1 SQVTM and CDR2 ANQGSEA. The length of the CDR3 is 14 residues. V was pared by 7 bases and J by 2 bases, with 9 bases of the junction left unmatched. The CDR3 here is CSAYTGTNTDTQYF. The DNA for the CDR3 is TGCAGCGCATACACCGGGACTAACACAGATACGCAGTATTTT.

The chain links TRBV5-1 to TRBJ2-2; perhaps TRBD1 as D (6 bases). Germline V gene lookup returns CDR1 SGHRS and CDR2 YFSETQ. Trimming pared 3 bases from V and 4 bases from J, leaving 16 bases between. The CDR3 has 16 residues. The CDR3 DNA reads as TGCGCCAGCAGCTCCCCTGAGGGGGTTGGCACCGGGGAGCTGTTTTTT. Its protein product is CASSSPEGVGTGELFF.

V usage is TRBV2 and J usage is TRBJ1-5, with D possibly being TRBD1 (6 bases). This CDR3 is 14 amino acids long. The germline CDR1 and CDR2 sequences are SNHLY and FYNNEI. V gave up 6 bases and J gave up 6 bases, with 15 bases separating them. CDR3 sequence reads: CASREQGGPQPQHF. Here the CDR3 DNA reads TGTGCCAGCAGAGAACAGGGAGGGCCTCAGCCCCAGCATTTT. Full variable domain (rest looked up from reference TRBV2 and TRBJ1-5): EPEVTQTPSHQVTQMGQEVILRCVPISNHLYFYWYRQILGQKVEFLVSFYNNEISEKSEIFDDQFSVERPDGSNFTLKIRSTKLEDSAMYFCASREQGGPQPQHFGDGTRLSIL.

Turning to this clone: Other nucleotide sequences from this sample produce the same CDR3. The chain joins TRBV6-5 to TRBJ2-7; TRBD1 might be the D (6 bases). Germline V gene lookup returns CDR1 MNHEY and CDR2 SVGAGI. The CDR3 has 13 residues. Trimming took 6 bases from V and 1 from J, leaving 10 bases between them. The CDR3 DNA follows: TGTGCCAGCAGCCAGGGGCCATCCTACGAGCAGTACTTC. Residues: CASSQGPSYEQYF.

This rearrangement joins TRBV18 to TRBJ2-7; TRBD2 matches 8 bases. The CDR3 sequence is 15 residues long. Germline-derived CDR1 and CDR2 are KGHSH and LQKENI. V was pared by 2 bases and J by 3 bases, with 6 bases of the junction left unmatched. The CDR3 DNA reads as TGTGCCAGCTCACCAGCCGAGACTAGCGTCTACGAGCAGTACTTC. Its translation is CASSPAETSVYEQYF. Full variable domain (missing parts from reference TRBV18 and TRBJ2-7): NAGVMQNPRHLVRRRGQEARLRCSPMKGHSHVYWYRQLPEEGLKFMVYLQKENIIDESGMPKERFSAEFPKEGPSILRIQQVVRGDSAAYFCASSPAETSVYEQYFGPGTRLTVT.